Sequencing of this TCR beta chain was carried out in a study of T cells in Graves' hyperthyroidism and ophthalmopathy. Amplification targeted TCR beta CDR3 regions from RNA transcripts. HTBI primers were the set used in a first-round RT-PCR of the TCR CDR3. MiXCR was run by TCRdb on the multiplex PCR reads, yielding one entry per CDR3 protein. Here the sample spans 650,000 to 750,000 distinct CDR3 sequences, approximately 14% being singletons. Germline CDR1 reads SGHTA; CDR2 reads FQGTGA. V lost 2 bases to trimming and J lost 7 bases, with 30 bases between them. The CDR3 consists of 19 residues. This clonotype was obtained from a woman aged 18-29 years with Graves' hyperthyroidism. Sequences were obtained from blood. This rearrangement joins TRBV7-3 to TRBJ2-7; the D gene could be TRBD1 or TRBD2 (6 bases each). The chain's CDR3 is CASSLHFRNRDFLGNEQYF. In DNA form, the CDR3 reads TGTGCCAGCAGCTTACATTTCCGGAACAGGGACTTCTTGGGCAATGAGCAGTACTTC.